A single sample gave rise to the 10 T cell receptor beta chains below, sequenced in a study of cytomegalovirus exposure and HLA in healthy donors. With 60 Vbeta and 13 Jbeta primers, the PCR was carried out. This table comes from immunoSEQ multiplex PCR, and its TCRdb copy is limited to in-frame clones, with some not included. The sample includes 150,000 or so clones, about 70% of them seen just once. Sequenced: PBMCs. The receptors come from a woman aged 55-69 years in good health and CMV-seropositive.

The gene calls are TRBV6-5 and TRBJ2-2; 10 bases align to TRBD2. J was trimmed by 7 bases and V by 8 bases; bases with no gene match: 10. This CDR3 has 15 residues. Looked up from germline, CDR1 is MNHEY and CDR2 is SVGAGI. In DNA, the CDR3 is TGTGCCAGCTCTCGGGCTAGCGGGAGTAACGGGGAGCTGTTTTTT. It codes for CASSRASGSNGELFF.

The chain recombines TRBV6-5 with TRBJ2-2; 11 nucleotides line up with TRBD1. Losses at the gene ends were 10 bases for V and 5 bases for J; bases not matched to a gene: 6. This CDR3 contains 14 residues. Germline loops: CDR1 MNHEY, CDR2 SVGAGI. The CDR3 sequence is CATIGTGGTGELFF. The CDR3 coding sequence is TGTGCCACCATAGGGACAGGGGGAACCGGGGAGCTGTTTTTT.

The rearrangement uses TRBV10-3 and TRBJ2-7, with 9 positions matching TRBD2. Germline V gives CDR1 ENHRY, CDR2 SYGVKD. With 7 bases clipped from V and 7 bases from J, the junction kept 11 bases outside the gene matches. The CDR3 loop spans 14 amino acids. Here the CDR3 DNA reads TGTGCCATCAACCGTGTAGCGGGAGCGGGGGAGCAGTACTTC. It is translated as CAINRVAGAGEQYF.

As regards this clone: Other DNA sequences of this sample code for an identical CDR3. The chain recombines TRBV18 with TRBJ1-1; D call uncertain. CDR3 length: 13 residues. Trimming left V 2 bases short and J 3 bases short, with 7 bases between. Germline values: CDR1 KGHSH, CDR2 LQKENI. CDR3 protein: CASSPGQDTEAFF. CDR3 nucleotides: TGTGCCAGCTCACCAGGGCAGGACACTGAAGCTTTCTTT.

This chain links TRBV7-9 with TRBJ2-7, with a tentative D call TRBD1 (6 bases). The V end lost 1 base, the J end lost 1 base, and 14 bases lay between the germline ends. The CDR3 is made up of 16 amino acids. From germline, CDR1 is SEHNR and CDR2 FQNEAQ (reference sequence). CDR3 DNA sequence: TGTGCCAGCAGCTTAGTTAGTGCAGGGGCTTCCTACGAGCAGTACTTC. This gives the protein CASSLVSAGASYEQYF.

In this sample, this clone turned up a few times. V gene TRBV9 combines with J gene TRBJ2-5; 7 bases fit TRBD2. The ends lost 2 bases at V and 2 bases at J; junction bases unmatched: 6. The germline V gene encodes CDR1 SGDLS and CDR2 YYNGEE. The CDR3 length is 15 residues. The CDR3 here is CASSVLGGGQETQYF. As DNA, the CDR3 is TGTGCCAGCAGCGTCTTGGGGGGAGGGCAAGAGACCCAGTACTTC.

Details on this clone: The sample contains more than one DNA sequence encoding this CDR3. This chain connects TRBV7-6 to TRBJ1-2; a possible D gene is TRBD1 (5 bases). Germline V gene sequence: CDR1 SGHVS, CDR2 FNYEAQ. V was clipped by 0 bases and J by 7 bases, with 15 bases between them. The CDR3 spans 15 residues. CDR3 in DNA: TGTGCCAGCAGCTTAGCGGAGGCAGGGAGGGGTGGCTACACCTTC. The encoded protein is CASSLAEAGRGGYTF.

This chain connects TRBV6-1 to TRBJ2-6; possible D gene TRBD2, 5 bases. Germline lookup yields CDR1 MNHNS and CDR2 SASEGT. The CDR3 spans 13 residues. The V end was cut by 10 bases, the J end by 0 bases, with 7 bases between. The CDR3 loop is CATAGSGANVLTF. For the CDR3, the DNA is TGTGCCACCGCGGGCTCTGGGGCCAACGTCCTGACTTTC.

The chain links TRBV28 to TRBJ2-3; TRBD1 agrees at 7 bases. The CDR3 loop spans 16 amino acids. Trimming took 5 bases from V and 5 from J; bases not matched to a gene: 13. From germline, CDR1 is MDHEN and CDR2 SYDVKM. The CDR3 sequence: CASSGLRGRVLDTQYF. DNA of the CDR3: TGTGCCAGCAGTGGCCTAAGGGGGCGAGTTTTAGATACGCAGTATTTT.

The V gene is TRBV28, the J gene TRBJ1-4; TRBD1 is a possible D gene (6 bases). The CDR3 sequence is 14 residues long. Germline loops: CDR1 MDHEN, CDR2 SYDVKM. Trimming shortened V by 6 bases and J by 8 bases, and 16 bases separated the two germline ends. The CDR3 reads CASSITGLREKLFF. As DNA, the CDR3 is TGTGCCAGCAGCATAACAGGGTTGCGGGAAAAACTGTTTTTT.